Listed below are T cell receptor beta chains from one sample, sequenced in a study of regulatory T cells in long-lasting Graves disease. TCRdb passed the multiplex PCR reads through MiXCR, listing each CDR3 protein once. The sample has around 470,000 distinct CDR3 sequences, about 14% seen once; the top ten hold about a sixth. The same sample was also used in a study of T cells in Graves' hyperthyroidism and ophthalmopathy.

Specimen: peripheral blood mononuclear cells (PBMCs), collected at new diagnosis, from a patient treated with antithyroid drugs. Receptor source: a woman aged 50 to 60 with Graves disease. Both conserved end residues are part of each CDR3. A D gene is named only where the DNA matches it firmly. Clone size, where shown, is once, few, many, or a class for clones that have expanded.

CDR3nt	CDR3aa	j_gene	d_gene	abundance	v_gene
TGCGCCAGTAAGTCTAGCGGGACCCACAATGAGCAGTTCTTC	CASKSSGTHNEQFF	TRBJ2-1	TRBD2	NA	TRBV4-1
TGTGCCAGCAGCTTAAGCCGGGGGAGATACAATGAGCAGTTCTTC	CASSLSRGRYNEQFF	TRBJ2-1	NA	many	TRBV7-3
TGTGCCAGCAGCTTCGGGACAGGCAGGGAGACCCAGTACTTC	CASSFGTGRETQYF	TRBJ2-5	TRBD1	many	TRBV13
TGCAGCGTTGTAAGTTGGACTACCGGCACAGATACGCAGTATTTT	CSVVSWTTGTDTQYF	TRBJ2-3	NA	NA	TRBV29-1
TGTGCCAGCAGCTTAGGTGCCAGCGGGAGGGAGACCCAGTACTTC	CASSLGASGRETQYF	TRBJ2-5	TRBD2	many	TRBV7-2
TGCGCCAGCAGCTTGGGACTAGCGGGAGGCTATGAGCAGTTCTTC	CASSLGLAGGYEQFF	TRBJ2-1	TRBD2	NA	TRBV5-1
TGCAGTGCTTGGACTAGCGGGAGTCGATACGAGCAGTACTTC	CSAWTSGSRYEQYF	TRBJ2-7	TRBD2	many	TRBV20-1
TGTGCCAGCAGTTCCCTCGGGACGGGCAACACCGGGGAGCTGTTTTTT	CASSSLGTGNTGELFF	TRBJ2-2	NA	NA	TRBV28
TGTGCCAGCAGTTTGCGGTCCTGGGAGCAGTACTTC	CASSLRSWEQYF	TRBJ2-7	NA	many	TRBV28
TGCAGTGCCCCCGGTAGCGGGCCCTACGAGCAGTACTTC	CSAPGSGPYEQYF	TRBJ2-7	TRBD2	many	TRBV20-1
TGTGCCAGCAGCCCTACTAGCGGGAGGGCCTATGAGCAGTTCTTC	CASSPTSGRAYEQFF	TRBJ2-1	TRBD2	many	TRBV7-9
TGTGCCAGCAGTTACTCGAGAACGTTTTACGAGCAGTACTTC	CASSYSRTFYEQYF	TRBJ2-7	NA	many	TRBV6-5
TGTGCCAGCACCCTCACCCTCACAGATACGCAGTATTTT	CASTLTLTDTQYF	TRBJ2-3	NA	many	TRBV28
TGCGCCAGCAGCTTGGCCATCGGGGAGCTGTTTTTT	CASSLAIGELFF	TRBJ2-2	NA	few	TRBV5-1
TGCAGCGTTGTGACGGATTACAATCAGCCCCAGCATTTT	CSVVTDYNQPQHF	TRBJ1-5	NA	NA	TRBV29-1
TGTGCCAGCAGCGGAGGGGGGACCTACGAGCAGTACTTC	CASSGGGTYEQYF	TRBJ2-7	NA	NA	TRBV6-1
TGCGCCAGCAGCAGTGAATTTAGCCTATACCTACGGACAGGGGGCGAAGATGGCTACACCTTC	CASSSEFSLYLRTGGEDGYTF	TRBJ1-2	TRBD1	few	TRBV10-2
TGCAGTGCTAGAGATCGAATTCCGCCAGGGGTCCTAGCTTTCTTT	CSARDRIPPGVLAFF	TRBJ1-1	NA	NA	TRBV20-1
TGTGCCAGCAACAGGGACCAGGGTGAAAAACTGTTTTTT	CASNRDQGEKLFF	TRBJ1-4	NA	many	TRBV2
TGTGCCAGCAGTTATTGGGGGGTAGAGTTTTTATCAGGGGCCAACGTCCTGACTTTC	CASSYWGVEFLSGANVLTF	TRBJ2-6	NA	few	TRBV6-5
TGTGCCAGCAGCCCTCGGGGGTTCCTCTCCTACGAGCAGTACTTC	CASSPRGFLSYEQYF	TRBJ2-7	NA	many	TRBV2
TGTGCCAGCAGTACCGGACAGGGTGGGATACCACCCCTCCACTTT	CASSTGQGGIPPLHF	TRBJ1-6	TRBD1	few	TRBV28
TGTGCCAGCAGCCAAGCGGGACTAGCGGGAGTTGGTGAGCAGTTCTTC	CASSQAGLAGVGEQFF	TRBJ2-1	TRBD2	many	TRBV3-1
TGTGCCAGCTCACCACCGAGGCATGGGCGGCTGGGAGAGCAGTTCTTC	CASSPPRHGRLGEQFF	TRBJ2-1	NA	once	TRBV18
TGTGCCAGCAGTCCTGGGGACAGGGGTGAAAAACTGTTTTTT	CASSPGDRGEKLFF	TRBJ1-4	TRBD1	few	TRBV28
TGTGCCAGCAGCCTCGGACTAGCGGGAGCGAGAGATACGCAGTATTTT	CASSLGLAGARDTQYF	TRBJ2-3	TRBD2	many	TRBV7-3
TGTGCCAGCAGTGTCTGGGACTCTATAGATACGCAGTATTTT	CASSVWDSIDTQYF	TRBJ2-3	NA	many	TRBV2
TGTGCCAGCTCACCGTACGGGGGGAGTGGTTCCTACAATGAGCAGTTCTTC	CASSPYGGSGSYNEQFF	TRBJ2-1	TRBD2	few	TRBV18
TGTGCCAGCAGCCAAGATTTTCAGCTAGGGCGTGAAAAACTGTTTTTT	CASSQDFQLGREKLFF	TRBJ1-4	NA	few	TRBV14
TGTGCCAGCAGCCAGTTAGCGGGAGGAATCAACAATGAGCAGTTCTTC	CASSQLAGGINNEQFF	TRBJ2-1	TRBD2	many	TRBV5-8
TGTGCCAGCAGCTTAGAGGGGGCGAACTATGGCTACACCTTC	CASSLEGANYGYTF	TRBJ1-2	TRBD1	many	TRBV7-9
TGTGCTAGTGGTTTGGCTCAAACAGGGGCAGATACGCAGTATTTT	CASGLAQTGADTQYF	TRBJ2-3	TRBD1	NA	TRBV12-5
TGTGCCAGCAGTGCCCTCGGAGAGACCCAGTACTTC	CASSALGETQYF	TRBJ2-5	NA	NA	TRBV27
TGTGCCAGCAGTGAAGCGGGTAGCGGCATCACAGATACGCAGTATTTT	CASSEAGSGITDTQYF	TRBJ2-3	NA	many	TRBV2